This T cell receptor beta chain was sequenced during a study of radiation and T cells in renal cell carcinoma. Study-level findings and limits: Without pretreatment biopsies, baseline tumor clonotype presence was undetermined.

The time point was: blood 2 weeks post-SBRT. Treatment reported: 15 Gy SBRT to primary tumor, nephrectomy 4 weeks later. Worth noting for this clone: The target antigen is unknown.

Sequenced by immunoSEQ multiplex PCR; TCRdb stores in-frame clones only, minus some. The table records roughly 130,000 clones, roughly four fifths of them present only once. The input for sequencing was blood, taken from a patient whose treatment included radiotherapy and nephrectomy. The TCR sequence derives from a woman aged 60-75 years with renal cell carcinoma.

The CDR3 here is CASSFRRGSRNTEAFF. The CDR3 DNA reads TGTGCCAGCAGTTTCCGCAGGGGGAGTAGAAACACTGAAGCTTTCTTT. The chain combines TRBV28 with TRBJ1-1; 7 positions match TRBD1. J lost 2 bases, V lost 3 bases, and 9 bases had no gene match. Germline V gene sequence: CDR1 MDHEN, CDR2 SYDVKM. The CDR3 contains 16 residues.